These T cell receptor beta chains were read from a single sample in a study of blood T cells in healthy people across ages. TCRdb reanalysed the 5' RACE reads using MiXCR and keeps one entry per CDR3 protein. The sample includes 1.5 million to 2 million distinct CDR3 sequences, 30% to 40% of them seen just once. Sample: blood. The receptors come from a woman younger than 45 in good health. Both conserved end residues are part of each CDR3. A D gene is named only where the DNA matches it firmly. Some rows have no size entry. The others give once, few or many, or a class for an expanded clone.

J gene: TRBJ2-5; clone size: -; D gene: -; V gene: TRBV20-1; CDR3 protein: CSANREGETQYF; CDR3 DNA: TGCAGTGCCAACAGGGAGGGAGAGACCCAGTACTTC
J gene: TRBJ2-5; clone size: few; D gene: -; V gene: TRBV20-1; CDR3 protein: CSASHLRRETQYF; CDR3 DNA: TGCAGTGCTAGTCATTTGCGGCGAGAGACCCAGTACTTC
J gene: TRBJ2-7; clone size: few; D gene: -; V gene: TRBV4-2; CDR3 protein: CASSQDYSLYEQYF; CDR3 DNA: TGTGCCAGCAGCCAGGACTACTCCCTTTACGAGCAGTACTTC
J gene: TRBJ2-7; clone size: few; D gene: -; V gene: TRBV4-1; CDR3 protein: CASSQDLAGRDLSYEQYF; CDR3 DNA: TGCGCCAGCAGCCAAGACCTCGCGGGCAGGGACCTCTCCTACGAGCAGTACTTC
J gene: TRBJ2-3; clone size: few; D gene: -; V gene: TRBV5-1; CDR3 protein: CASRPSQGADTQYF; CDR3 DNA: TGCGCCAGCAGGCCATCACAGGGTGCAGATACGCAGTATTTT
J gene: TRBJ2-5; clone size: -; D gene: -; V gene: TRBV7-9; CDR3 protein: CASRMGRLTILQETQYF; CDR3 DNA: TGTGCCAGCAGGATGGGACGGCTGACTATCCTCCAAGAGACCCAGTACTTC
J gene: TRBJ1-6; clone size: -; D gene: TRBD1; V gene: TRBV20-1; CDR3 protein: CSARAGQGLSPLHF; CDR3 DNA: TGCAGTGCTAGGGCGGGACAGGGGTTATCACCCCTCCACTTT
J gene: TRBJ2-3; clone size: -; D gene: -; V gene: TRBV28; CDR3 protein: CASRGMMGAGTDTQYF; CDR3 DNA: TGTGCCAGCAGGGGTATGATGGGAGCTGGAACAGATACGCAGTATTTT
J gene: TRBJ1-2; clone size: -; D gene: -; V gene: TRBV7-9; CDR3 protein: CASTQGAAGYTF; CDR3 DNA: TGTGCCAGCACCCAGGGAGCGGCCGGCTACACCTTC
J gene: TRBJ2-5; clone size: -; D gene: -; V gene: TRBV28; CDR3 protein: CASSFLQLGRETQYF; CDR3 DNA: TGTGCCAGCAGTTTTTTACAGTTAGGTCGAGAGACCCAGTACTTC
J gene: TRBJ2-1; clone size: many; D gene: TRBD1; V gene: TRBV5-6; CDR3 protein: CASSLGWQGASEQFF; CDR3 DNA: TGTGCCAGCAGCTTGGGTTGGCAGGGGGCAAGCGAGCAGTTCTTC
J gene: TRBJ2-7; clone size: few; D gene: -; V gene: TRBV9; CDR3 protein: CASSEEGGGTYEQYF; CDR3 DNA: TGTGCCAGCAGCGAGGAGGGAGGCGGTACCTACGAGCAGTACTTC
J gene: TRBJ2-3; clone size: few; D gene: -; V gene: TRBV7-3; CDR3 protein: CASSLGLSPSTDTQYF; CDR3 DNA: TGTGCCAGCAGCCTAGGACTATCCCCAAGCACAGATACGCAGTATTTT
J gene: TRBJ2-7; clone size: -; D gene: TRBD2; V gene: TRBV18; CDR3 protein: CASSPRDSGIRRAYEQYF; CDR3 DNA: TGTGCCAGCTCACCACGGGATAGCGGGATACGTCGTGCCTACGAGCAGTACTTC
J gene: TRBJ1-5; clone size: few; D gene: TRBD1; V gene: TRBV12-3/TRBV12-4; CDR3 protein: CASSETGGLDQPQHF; CDR3 DNA: TGTGCCAGCAGTGAAACAGGGGGCCTTGATCAGCCCCAGCATTTT
J gene: TRBJ1-2; clone size: -; D gene: TRBD1; V gene: TRBV28; CDR3 protein: CASSLTGGRYGYTF; CDR3 DNA: TGTGCCAGCAGTTTAACAGGGGGCCGCTATGGCTACACCTTC
J gene: TRBJ2-7; clone size: few; D gene: TRBD2; V gene: TRBV4-1; CDR3 protein: CASSQIAGVVSAYEQYF; CDR3 DNA: TGCGCCAGCAGCCAGATAGCGGGAGTTGTTTCAGCGTACGAGCAGTACTTC
J gene: TRBJ2-6; clone size: few; D gene: -; V gene: TRBV11-2; CDR3 protein: CASSLDTLFGHSGANVLTF; CDR3 DNA: TGTGCCAGCAGCTTAGATACACTTTTCGGGCACTCTGGGGCCAACGTCCTGACTTTC
J gene: TRBJ2-1; clone size: few; D gene: -; V gene: TRBV4-1; CDR3 protein: CASSQPPTRNNEQFF; CDR3 DNA: TGCGCCAGCAGCCAGCCCCCCACGCGCAACAATGAGCAGTTCTTC
J gene: TRBJ2-1; clone size: -; D gene: -; V gene: TRBV4-1; CDR3 protein: CASSPGLIKSSYNEQFF; CDR3 DNA: TGCGCCAGCAGCCCCGGACTTATAAAAAGCTCCTACAATGAGCAGTTCTTC
J gene: TRBJ2-7; clone size: few; D gene: -; V gene: TRBV27; CDR3 protein: CASSKVADEQYF; CDR3 DNA: TGTGCCAGCAGCAAAGTGGCAGACGAGCAGTACTTC
J gene: TRBJ2-1; clone size: few; D gene: -; V gene: TRBV9; CDR3 protein: CASSPTPLEGGRNEQFF; CDR3 DNA: TGTGCCAGCAGCCCAACACCCCTTGAGGGGGGCCGGAATGAGCAGTTCTTC
J gene: TRBJ1-1; clone size: once; D gene: -; V gene: TRBV19; CDR3 protein: CASRHMNTEAFF; CDR3 DNA: TGTGCCAGTAGGCACATGAACACTGAAGCTTTCTTT
J gene: TRBJ2-7; clone size: -; D gene: -; V gene: TRBV3-1; CDR3 protein: CATTSTRSYEQYF; CDR3 DNA: TGTGCCACTACTAGCACCCGCTCCTACGAGCAGTACTTC